This is a list of T cell receptor beta chains from one sample in a study of blood T cell repertoires in COVID-19. Using immunoSEQ multiplex PCR, the repertoire was profiled, and TCRdb retains in-frame clones only, with some absent. The sample holds 200,000 or so clones, around 84% seen once. Sequencing was done on a sample of peripheral blood. These TCRs come from a human donor in a cohort sampled during active COVID-19. CDR3s include the opening cysteine and the closing phenylalanine or tryptophan.

v_call	j_call	cdr3_aa
TRBV3-1/TRBV3-2	TRBJ2-3	CASSQERRSTDTQYF
TRBV10-2	TRBJ2-2	CASSINTGELFF
TRBV18	TRBJ2-5	CASSPPGGGETQYF
TRBV18	TRBJ2-2	CASSPTSGSLSGELFF
TRBV7-9	TRBJ2-5	CASSHPGTGEETQYF
TRBV11-2	TRBJ1-4	CASSRWGANEKLFF
TRBV27	TRBJ2-3	CASSPWGEGASTDTQYF
TRBV7-8	TRBJ2-3	CASSFSGRVIDTQYF
TRBV28	TRBJ2-7	CASSPSYRGDEQYF
TRBV6-5	TRBJ2-3	CASSYPPDTQYF
TRBV25-1	TRBJ2-1	CASRSSGTSVYEQFF
TRBV11-2	TRBJ2-5	CASSLAAGIQTQYF
TRBV29-1	TRBJ2-1	CSVGGGYNEQFF
TRBV18	TRBJ2-3	CASSPTGITDTQYF
TRBV5-1	TRBJ2-3	CASSLGDSVDTQYF
TRBV30	TRBJ2-7	CAWTAGSYEQYF
TRBV7-2	TRBJ2-1	CASSLGLARNNEQFF
TRBV5-1	TRBJ2-7	CASSGTGTSGRYEQYF
TRBV9	TRBJ1-3	CASSVSGAGNTIYF
TRBV30	TRBJ2-4	CAWSTNQNIQYF
TRBV7-2	TRBJ1-2	CASSFYRDTGYTF
TRBV5-6	TRBJ2-7	CASSAGLAGPTYEQYF
TRBV7-9	TRBJ2-5	CASSWGSIAGDFQETQYF
TRBV6-4	TRBJ1-2	CASSVDRGDGYTF
TRBV15	TRBJ2-7	CATSREVGTGTYEQYF
TRBV28	TRBJ2-5	CASRLAGGPFQETQYF
TRBV7-9	TRBJ1-2	CASSRRGSSNGYTF
TRBV3-1/TRBV3-2	TRBJ2-2	CASSQERPGPERGTGELFF
TRBV30	TRBJ2-3	CAWSGLGPGADTQYF
TRBV24-1	TRBJ2-1	CATSDPSSGSSYNEQFF
TRBV11-2	TRBJ2-7	CASSLSRQGGGYEQYF
TRBV12-5	TRBJ2-7	CASGLAGTGGEQYF
TRBV9	TRBJ2-7	CASSVGDSGLSYEQYF
TRBV6-5	TRBJ2-7	CASSYEGSSEQYF
TRBV5-1	TRBJ2-7	CASRVGSNSYEQYF
TRBV9	TRBJ2-1	CASSSRVTSPPTYNEQFF
TRBV14	TRBJ2-2	CASSQGYNTGELFF
TRBV9	TRBJ2-3	CASSPKVAGVLNTQYF
TRBV29-1	TRBJ2-3	CSADSSGSPPDTQYF
TRBV3-1/TRBV3-2	TRBJ1-6	CASSQEGQGASPLHF
TRBV10-2	TRBJ2-7	CAARGGTGFYEQYF
TRBV27	TRBJ2-3	CASSLRGNLGTDTQYF
TRBV30	TRBJ1-3	CACQGYRDGNTIYF
TRBV18	TRBJ1-6	CASSPLGQGVYNSPLHF
TRBV28	TRBJ2-3	CASSETGRGATDTQYF
TRBV6-5	TRBJ1-2	CASSSDRRYGYTF
TRBV29-1	TRBJ2-3	CSVVRQGVDTQYF
TRBV5-1	TRBJ2-5	CASSYIDRQETQYF
TRBV5-6	TRBJ2-5	CASSPDRGETQYF
TRBV18	TRBJ2-7	CASSPTGTYEQYF
TRBV11-2	TRBJ2-7	CASSNPGQGVYEQYF
TRBV5-1	TRBJ2-5	CASSLKVGQGETQYF
TRBV13	TRBJ2-1	CASSPPPGLAGGRSYNEQFF
TRBV12-5	TRBJ2-1	CASGLATGGEFF
TRBV18	TRBJ2-3	CASSNRRSSDSTDTQYF
TRBV27	TRBJ2-1	CASSGGQGHYSYNEQFF
TRBV6-5	TRBJ2-1	CASSHPRGGINEQFF
TRBV6-5	TRBJ2-5	CASSYVTGGGETQYF